This T cell receptor beta chain was recovered during a study of blood T cell repertoires in COVID-19. Data came from immunoSEQ multiplex PCR; TCRdb stores just in-frame clones and leaves some out. Among a few hundred thousand clones listed, around four fifths were seen once. The material sequenced was peripheral blood. This clonotype was obtained from a man younger than 40 who had recovered from COVID-19.

The CDR3 loop reads CASSLLSGPATNEKLFF. CDR3 bases: TGTGCCAGCAGTTTACTGAGCGGGCCCGCAACTAATGAAAAACTGTTTTTT. The rearrangement links TRBV28 to TRBJ1-4; D not certain. This CDR3 is 17 amino acids long. The germline V gene has CDR1 MDHEN and CDR2 SYDVKM. Deletions cut 2 bases from V and 0 bases from J, with 13 bases between.